This T cell receptor beta chain is from a study of T cell responses to AZD1222 COVID-19 vaccine. Whole-study context: Second doses were pooled across both intervals (about 4 or about 12 weeks). Study-wide findings and caveats: Dominant at 160-218 and 743-854, vaccine-associated CD4 TCRs also spanned spike. Reportedly, nearly half of unique spike TCRs recognized epitopes outside B.1.351/B.1.1.7 mutations. Mostly white British, mostly female donors; authors suggested clonal diversity may be underestimated.

Assay used: immunoSEQ multiplex PCR; TCRdb lists only in-frame clones, some missing. Among around 150,000 clones, 92% were seen once, and the ten largest hold 1.3%. This clone was detected only once. Antigen specificity is unknown. Germline values: CDR1 DFQATT, CDR2 SNEGSKA (reference sequence). The V end lost 3 bases, the J end lost 5 bases, and 14 bases lay between the germline ends. The CDR3 has 13 amino acids. The chain joins TRBV20-1 to TRBJ2-7; tentatively, D is TRBD1 or TRBD2 (5 bases each). Sequences were derived from peripheral blood, sampled on day 0 of AZD1222 vaccination. The source is an adult in good health. The CDR3 sequence: CSASGTRGDEQYF. In nucleotides, the CDR3 is TGCAGTGCTAGTGGGACCCGGGGTGACGAGCAGTACTTC.